The sequence of this T cell receptor beta chain was determined in a study of OX40 agonist ivuxolimab in advanced cancers. This clone was detected once. Germline loops: CDR1 GTSNPN, CDR2 SVGIG (reference sequence). The CDR3 sequence is 14 residues long. V was clipped by 0 bases and J by 1 base, with 10 bases between them. The repertoire was sequenced with immunoSEQ multiplex PCR; TCRdb's copy has only in-frame clones and lacks some. The repertoire has approximately 32,000 clones, more than 70% of them found once; the top ten carry roughly 9.1%. V gene TRBV30 combines with J gene TRBJ2-7, with D hard to call. This specimen was CD4+ or CD8+ T cells sorted from blood, taken in a trial of the OX40 agonist ivuxolimab. The TCR was taken from an adult with an advanced solid tumor such as melanoma, head and neck, liver or kidney cancer. The CDR3 nucleotides are TGTGCCTGGAGTGTAGGACCGAGATCCTACGAGCAGTACTTC. It yields the protein CAWSVGPRSYEQYF.